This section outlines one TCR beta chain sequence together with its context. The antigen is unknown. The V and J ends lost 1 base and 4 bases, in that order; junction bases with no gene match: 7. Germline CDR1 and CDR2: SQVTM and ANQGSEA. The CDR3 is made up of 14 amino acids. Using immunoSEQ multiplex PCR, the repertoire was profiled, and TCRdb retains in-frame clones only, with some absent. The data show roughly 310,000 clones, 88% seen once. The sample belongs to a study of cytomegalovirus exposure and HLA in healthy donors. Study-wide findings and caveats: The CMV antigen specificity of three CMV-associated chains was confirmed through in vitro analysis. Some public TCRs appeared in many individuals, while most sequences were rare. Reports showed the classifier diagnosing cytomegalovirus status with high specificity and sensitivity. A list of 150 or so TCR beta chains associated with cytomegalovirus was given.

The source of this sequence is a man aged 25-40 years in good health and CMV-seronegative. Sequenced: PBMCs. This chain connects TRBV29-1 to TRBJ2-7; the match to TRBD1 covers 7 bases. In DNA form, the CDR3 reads TGCAGCGTTGAAGTGGTGAGGGGGCAGTACGAGCAGTACTTC. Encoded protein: CSVEVVRGQYEQYF.